Shown below are 2 T cell receptor beta chains from a single sample sequenced in a study of blood T cell repertoires in COVID-19. The table came from immunoSEQ multiplex PCR; TCRdb's copy has only in-frame clones and leaves some out. This sample has 45,000 to 70,000 clones; about 86% occur once, and the top ten carry 25% to 35%. Sequencing used peripheral blood. The receptors were gathered from a woman older than 75 with active or convalescent COVID-19.

The chain joins TRBV5-8 to TRBJ1-1; D not certain. Germline V gene data show CDR1 as SGHTS and CDR2 as YDEGEE. V shed 1 base and J shed 4 bases, with 17 bases lying between them. CDR3 length equals 16 residues. CDR3 coding DNA: TGTGCCAGCAGCTTGTTGGGAGGACCTTCGGGCACTGAAGCTTTCTTT. Protein sequence: CASSLLGGPSGTEAFF.

The chain combines TRBV6-1 with TRBJ1-6, with unresolved D. The V gene lost 2 bases and the J gene lost 0 bases, with 11 bases spanning the gap. The CDR3 length is 17 residues. Germline V CDR1 and CDR2: MNHNS, SASEGT. The CDR3 sequence: CASSELAQSSYNSPLHF. Written as DNA, the CDR3 is TGTGCCAGCAGTGAACTCGCACAGAGCTCCTATAATTCACCCCTCCACTTT.